The 25 T cell receptor beta chains in this list originate from one sample, sequenced in a study of blood T cells in healthy people across ages. A second about 6 to 12 cycle PCR used barcoded and J-beta primers. A single record per CDR3 protein comes from TCRdb applying MiXCR to the 5' RACE reads. The sample shows fewer than 1.5 million distinct CDR3 sequences, approximately 42% of them seen only once. The material sequenced was blood. These receptors came from a woman between 18 and 30 years old in good health.

The J gene is TRBJ2-4, the V gene TRBV7-2; 9 bases align to TRBD2. Germline CDR1 and CDR2: SGHTA and FQGNSA. V dropped 1 base and J dropped 13; count of bases not matched to a gene: 14. CDR3 length: 16 residues. The CDR3, as DNA: TGTGCCAGCAGCTTAGTTGGGACTAGCTTTTCGGGTGAGCAGTACTTC. It codes for CASSLVGTSFSGEQYF.

The chain links TRBV6-5 to TRBJ2-1; either TRBD1 or TRBD2 may supply D (6 bases each). V dropped 7 bases and J dropped 9 bases, with 19 bases sitting between them. This CDR3 has 14 residues. In germline, CDR1 is MNHEY, CDR2 SVGAGI. Here the CDR3 reads CASIKGGLSTEQFF. Written as DNA, the CDR3 is TGTGCCAGCATCAAGGGGGGCCTATCTACTGAGCAGTTCTTC.

The genes are TRBV29-1 and TRBJ2-3; D is perhaps TRBD1 (6 bases). V was clipped by 8 bases and J by 3 bases, with 12 bases between them. CDR1 SQVTM and CDR2 ANQGSEA come from the germline V gene. The CDR3 has 12 amino acids. The CDR3: CSRQDATDTQYF. The CDR3 DNA follows: TGCAGCCGACAGGACGCGACAGATACGCAGTATTTT.

J is TRBJ2-1 and V is TRBV7-9; the D is unclear. Germline assignment: CDR1 SEHNR and CDR2 FQNEAQ (reference sequence). The CDR3 length is 11 residues. V lost 3 bases and J lost 9, with 6 bases in between. CDR3 DNA sequence: TGTGCCAGCAGCTTTGACTGTGAGCAGTTCTTC. As protein: CASSFDCEQFF.

Comment on this clonotype: A much larger clone differs from this one at a single base, so this may be a read error. The chain carries TRBV7-3 and TRBJ2-3; no clear D. The germline gives CDR1 SGHTA, CDR2 FQGTGA. The CDR3 loop spans 12 amino acids. This CDR3 reads CASSLMVDTRYF. In DNA, the CDR3 is TGTGCCAGCAGCCTGATGGTTGATACGCGGTATTTT.

This clonotype came up a few times. The V call is TRBV4-1, the J call TRBJ2-4; no definite D call. The J call could be wrong; TRBJ2-7 is a better fit for the DNA end. This CDR3 contains 14 residues. Germline V CDR1 and CDR2: MGHRA, YSYEKL. The CDR3 is CASSQGGSRGEQYF. CDR3 coding DNA: TGCGCCAGCAGCCAAGGAGGTAGCAGAGGCGAGCAGTACTTC.

A single count supports this clonotype. The chain carries TRBV5-1 and TRBJ2-5; the D gene could be TRBD1 or TRBD2 (5 bases each). Near its end, the DNA agrees better with TRBJ2-7, so the J call may be wrong. CDR1 SGHRS and CDR2 YFSETQ come from the germline V gene. There are 15 residues in the CDR3. The CDR3 DNA reads as TGCGCCAGCAGCATTTCGGGGACGCCAGCCTACGAGCAGTACTTC. Its protein is CASSISGTPAYEQYF.

The rearrangement joins TRBV28 to TRBJ1-6; 8 bases are shared with TRBD1. This CDR3 comprises 17 residues. Germline V gene sequence: CDR1 MDHEN, CDR2 SYDVKM. V dropped 6 bases and J dropped 2; count of bases not matched to a gene: 9. CDR3 bases: TGTGCCAGCAGCTGGGTGTCAGGGGGCACCTATAATTCACCCCTCCACTTT. Its protein is CASSWVSGGTYNSPLHF. The full variable domain, its missing parts supplied by reference TRBV28 and TRBJ1-6, is DVKVTQSSRYLVKRTGEKVFLECVQDMDHENMFWYRQDPGLGLRLIYFSYDVKMKEKGDIPEGYSVSREKKERFSLILESASTNQTSMYLCASSWVSGGTYNSPLHFGNGTRLTVT.

This chain connects TRBV20-1 to TRBJ1-1, with 8 bases fitting TRBD1. The J segment lost 0 bases and the V segment lost 0 bases, leaving 3 bases of the junction unmatched. The CDR3 is 15 residues long. CDR1 and CDR2 from the germline V gene are DFQATT and SNEGSKA (reference sequence). The CDR3 DNA reads as TGCAGTGCTAGAGAATCACAGGGGGTGAACACTGAAGCTTTCTTT. It translates to CSARESQGVNTEAFF.

This clonotype was seen only a few times. V and J are TRBV27 and TRBJ2-3; D gene ambiguous. Germline V gives CDR1 MNHEY, CDR2 SMNVEV (reference sequence). V was clipped by 1 base and J by 1 base, with 9 bases between them. The CDR3 consists of 15 residues. CDR3 sequence reads: CASSLYHRRTDTQYF. The CDR3 DNA reads TGTGCCAGCAGTTTATACCACCGCCGCACAGATACGCAGTATTTT.

The chain couples TRBV28 to TRBJ2-3; no clear D. The V end was cut by 3 bases, the J end by 4 bases, with 8 bases between. From germline, CDR1 is MDHEN and CDR2 SYDVKM. The CDR3 extends over 13 amino acids. CDR3 bases: TGTGCCAGCAGTTTGCCCTACTCAGATACGCAGTATTTT. Its protein product is CASSLPYSDTQYF.

This chain connects TRBV7-8 to TRBJ1-1; weak D call: TRBD1 (5 bases). Germline-derived CDR1 and CDR2 are SGHVS and FQNEAQ. V lost 5 bases and J lost 4, with 14 bases in between. This CDR3 has 14 residues. CDR3 amino acids: CASSPGTLGTEAFF. CDR3 nucleotides: TGTGCCAGCAGCCCTGGGACGTTGGGCACTGAAGCTTTCTTT.

The rearrangement links TRBV6-5 to TRBJ2-5; no firm D call. V lost 8 bases, J lost 1 base, and 8 bases lay in between. The CDR3 sequence is 12 residues long. Germline values: CDR1 MNHEY, CDR2 SVGAGI. CDR3 in DNA: TGTGCCAGCGGTTCGCCCCAAGAGACCCAGTACTTC. It specifies CASGSPQETQYF.

This clonotype occurred many times. The chain is built from TRBV10-3 and TRBJ2-1, with D possibly being TRBD1 (6 bases). Germline-derived CDR1 and CDR2 are ENHRY and SYGVKD. V was clipped by 3 bases and J by 0 bases, with 12 bases between them. The CDR3 spans 16 residues. The CDR3 protein is CAISDPGASSYNEQFF. The DNA for the CDR3 is TGTGCCATCAGTGATCCAGGGGCGAGCTCCTACAATGAGCAGTTCTTC.

This chain connects TRBV6-1 to TRBJ1-6, with D perhaps TRBD1 (6 bases). The V gene lost 0 bases and the J gene lost 9 bases, with 12 bases spanning the gap. The V gene's germline CDR1 is MNHNS and CDR2 SASEGT. This CDR3 has 15 residues. In nucleotides, the CDR3 is TGTGCCAGCAGTGAAGCCATAGGGGGGGGTTCACCCCTCCACTTT. It yields the protein CASSEAIGGGSPLHF.

CDR3 sequence (DNA): TGTGCCAGCAGTGAAGGAGGGCTCTACCTCGGGCCCCAATCTAGCACAGATACGCAGTATTTT. As protein: CASSEGGLYLGPQSSTDTQYF. The chain employs TRBV2 and TRBJ2-3; D might be TRBD2 (5 bases). Germline V CDR1 and CDR2: SNHLY, FYNNEI. CDR3 length: 21 residues. V lost 1 base and J 0 bases, leaving 26 bases between the germline ends. The full variable domain, completed using reference TRBV2 and TRBJ2-3, is EPEVTQTPSHQVTQMGQEVILRCVPISNHLYFYWYRQILGQKVEFLVSFYNNEISEKSEIFDDQFSVERPDGSNFTLKIRSTKLEDSAMYFCASSEGGLYLGPQSSTDTQYFGPGTRLTVL.

This clonotype was observed a handful of times. This chain uses TRBV3-1 with TRBJ2-7, with D maybe TRBD1 (6 bases). CDR1 and CDR2 from the germline V gene are LGHDT and YNNKEL (reference sequence). The CDR3 contains 15 residues. Trimming took off 0 bases at V and 3 bases at J, with 12 bases between the two ends. CDR3 amino acids: CASSQDNRVGYEQYF. The CDR3 DNA follows: TGTGCCAGCAGCCAAGACAACAGGGTAGGCTACGAGCAGTACTTC.

This rearrangement joins TRBV3-1 to TRBJ2-7, with 8 bases matching TRBD2. V dropped 0 bases and J dropped 2; count of bases not matched to a gene: 15. Per germline, CDR1 LGHDT and CDR2 YNNKEL (reference sequence). The CDR3 has 19 amino acids. CDR3 residues: CASSQEPLSCGGLAYEQYF. The CDR3 DNA sequence: TGTGCCAGCAGCCAAGAGCCCCTCTCTTGCGGGGGGCTAGCCTACGAGCAGTACTTC.

This clonotype was detected a few times. The rearrangement links TRBV4-1 to TRBJ2-7; D remains ambiguous. The V end was cut by 2 bases, the J end by 2 bases, with 10 bases between. The CDR3 has 14 amino acids. The germline V gene has CDR1 MGHRA and CDR2 YSYEKL. CDR3 in amino acids: CASSQTTLTYEQYF. For the CDR3, the DNA is TGCGCCAGCAGCCAAACGACACTGACCTACGAGCAGTACTTC.

Comment on this clonotype: An end of the junction differs from the germline gene, which may be a read error. The J gene is TRBJ2-2, the V gene TRBV15, with D tentatively TRBD2 (6 bases). Germline V gene lookup returns CDR1 LNHNV and CDR2 YYDKDF (reference sequence). The CDR3 sequence is 15 residues long. In DNA, the CDR3 is TGTACCACCAGCAGAGGGGACTCAAACACCGGGGAGCTGTTTTTT. Translated, it gives CTTSRGDSNTGELFF.

The chain recombines TRBV28 with TRBJ1-5; D perhaps matches TRBD1 (5 bases). Trimming removed 5 bases at V and 7 bases at J, with 9 bases between. This CDR3 has 12 amino acids. Looked up from germline, CDR1 is MDHEN and CDR2 is SYDVKM. The CDR3 bases are TGTGCCAGCAGTGTGGGGGGGCAGCCCCAGCATTTT. This codes for CASSVGGQPQHF.

This chain uses TRBV7-9 with TRBJ2-5; D is possibly TRBD1 or TRBD2 (6 bases each). V dropped 5 bases and J dropped 4 bases, with 17 bases sitting between them. The CDR3 length is 15 residues. The germline V gene encodes CDR1 SEHNR and CDR2 FQNEAQ (reference sequence). CDR3 amino acids: CASSLRDWGPETQYF. The CDR3 DNA reads as TGTGCCAGCAGCCTCCGGGACTGGGGGCCAGAGACCCAGTACTTC.

In the case of this clonotype: A much larger clonotype is one base distant, so this may be a read error. The chain joins TRBV4-1 to TRBJ2-1; 12 nucleotides match TRBD2. Per the germline V gene, CDR1 is MGHRA and CDR2 is YSYEKL. V was clipped by 7 bases and J by 4 bases; unmatched bases: 20. The CDR3 has 20 residues. The CDR3, as DNA: TGCGCCAGCAACCCTCCCCTTGCTAGCGGGAGGGAAACACCATACAATGAGCAGTTCTTC. Translating gives CASNPPLASGRETPYNEQFF.

The V and J genes are TRBV20-1 and TRBJ2-5; a possible D gene is TRBD2 (6 bases). V lost 3 bases, J lost 4 bases, and 12 bases lay in between. This CDR3 has 13 amino acids. CDR1 and CDR2 from the germline V gene are DFQATT and SNEGSKA (reference sequence). The CDR3 here is CSASGSPGETQYF. DNA of the CDR3: TGCAGTGCTAGCGGGAGTCCTGGAGAGACCCAGTACTTC.

This clonotype was seen only a few times. The chain employs TRBV5-1 and TRBJ2-1; TRBD2 matches at 9 bases. Germline CDR1 SGHRS, CDR2 YFSETQ. V dropped 2 bases and J dropped 4; count of bases not matched to a gene: 4. CDR3 size: 15 residues. The CDR3 loop reads CASSFAGGQYNEQFF. The CDR3 coding sequence is TGCGCCAGCAGCTTCGCGGGGGGGCAGTACAATGAGCAGTTCTTC.